The T cell receptor (beta chain) described here comes from a study of cytomegalovirus exposure and HLA in healthy donors. The PCR made use of 60 Vbeta and 13 Jbeta primers. The assay was immunoSEQ multiplex PCR, and TCRdb's table has in-frame clones only and misses some. The sample records around 120,000 clones, approximately 82% being singletons. Germline V gives CDR1 SEHNR, CDR2 FQNEAQ (reference sequence). CDR3 length: 14 residues. The J segment lost 6 bases and the V segment lost 5 bases, leaving 7 bases of the junction unmatched. Study conclusions and caveats: Later findings reportedly placed an Asian-associated ancestry cluster below the 666-donor mean for N-insertions.

Healthy individuals who donated bone marrow served as the donors. With respect to this clone: Its antigen remains unknown.

The rearrangement uses TRBV7-9 and TRBJ2-7; 10 bases line up with TRBD1. This clonotype originated in a boy between 2 and 10 years old in good health and CMV-seronegative. Material: PBMCs. The CDR3 region has the DNA TGTGCCAGCAGCCCGGGGGGACAGGGGATCGAGCAGTACTTC. As protein: CASSPGGQGIEQYF.